This T cell receptor (beta chain) came from a study of PD-1 blockade in classical Hodgkin lymphoma. Time point of the sample: cycle 4 day 1 (C4D1), after 6 weeks of nivolumab. With no exception, relapse followed autologous stem cell transplantation in all patients, and brentuximab vedotin exposure varied. TCRdb's copy holds only in-frame clones and misses some; the assay was immunoSEQ multiplex PCR. Altogether 90,000 to 100,000 clones are present, around 78% being singletons, with the ten largest covering about a tenth. V lost 4 bases, J lost 1 base, and 17 bases lay in between. Germline V gives CDR1 KGHSH, CDR2 LQKENI. This CDR3 region has 17 residues.

The rearrangement links TRBV18 to TRBJ1-3; D gene uncertain. The sample was peripheral blood mononuclear cells (PBMCs), taken before the fourth cycle of nivolumab. The sequence derives from a human donor with classical Hodgkin lymphoma. CDR3 loop: CASSLSTLRESGNTIYF. DNA of the CDR3: TGTGCCAGCTCACTCAGTACCCTTAGAGAATCTGGAAACACCATATATTTT.